These 27 T cell receptor beta chains share one sample of origin, sequenced in a study of T cell responses to AZD1222 COVID-19 vaccine. Clones were sequenced by immunoSEQ multiplex PCR, and TCRdb holds only the in-frame ones, with some missing. The sample lists over 150,000 clones; 91% were seen once. The material sequenced was peripheral blood, taken 28 days after the second AZD1222 dose. The receptors were gathered from an adult who received the AZD1222 COVID-19 vaccine.

The chain carries TRBV9 and TRBJ2-1; no definite D call. V was shortened by 1 base and J by 4 bases, with 12 bases between the two germline ends. The CDR3 has 15 residues. The V gene's germline CDR1 is SGDLS and CDR2 YYNGEE. The CDR3 here is CASSVSTSRYNEQFF. As DNA, the CDR3 is TGTGCCAGCAGCGTAAGTACTTCCAGATACAATGAGCAGTTCTTC.

J is TRBJ2-7 and V is TRBV11-2; perhaps TRBD2 as D (5 bases). From germline, CDR1 is SGHAT and CDR2 FQNNGV. V was shortened by 8 bases and J by 5 bases, with 16 bases between the two germline ends. This CDR3 is built from 13 residues. Here the CDR3 reads CASGRDGGNEQYF. For the CDR3, the DNA is TGTGCCAGCGGCCGGGATGGTGGTAACGAGCAGTACTTC.

V and J are TRBV14 and TRBJ2-6, with D perhaps matching TRBD1 (6 bases). The CDR3 runs to 16 residues. V was shortened by 4 bases and J by 1 base, with 11 bases between the two germline ends. CDR1 SGHDN and CDR2 FVKESK come from the germline V gene. CDR3 bases: TGTGCCAGCAGCCCCTACCAGGGGTCTGGGGCCAACGTCCTGACTTTC. Translated, it gives CASSPYQGSGANVLTF.

The chain employs TRBV30 and TRBJ1-1, with 11 bases identical to TRBD1. Trimming at V came to 3 bases and at J to 2 bases, leaving 2 bases not matched to a gene. CDR3 length equals 14 residues. The germline V gene has CDR1 GTSNPN and CDR2 SVGIG (reference sequence). The CDR3 sequence: CAWSRTGGNTEAFF. The CDR3 DNA sequence: TGTGCCTGGAGCAGGACAGGGGGCAACACTGAAGCTTTCTTT.

The V call is TRBV18, the J call TRBJ2-5, with TRBD2 identical over 16 bases. The CDR3 runs to 18 residues. Germline V gene sequence: CDR1 KGHSH, CDR2 LQKENI. J was trimmed by 4 bases and V by 5 bases; bases with no gene match: 10. CDR3 region: CASSGPGLAGGPRETQYF. The DNA of the CDR3 is TGTGCCAGCTCAGGACCGGGACTAGCGGGAGGGCCAAGAGAGACCCAGTACTTC.

This chain uses TRBV5-8 with TRBJ2-1, with D perhaps TRBD1 or TRBD2 (7 bases each). The length of the CDR3 is 15 residues. V was trimmed by 1 base and J by 3 bases, leaving 11 bases between them. Looked up from germline, CDR1 is SGHTS and CDR2 is YDEGEE. The CDR3 sequence: CASSLSGTDYNEQFF. In DNA form, the CDR3 reads TGTGCCAGCAGCTTGAGCGGGACAGACTACAATGAGCAGTTCTTC.

This clone was seen a single time. In nucleotides, the CDR3 is TGTGCCAGCAGCTCCGGGACTAGCCGTCAAACCGCGAACACCGGGGAGCTGTTTTTT. Translating gives CASSSGTSRQTANTGELFF. V and J are TRBV7-9 and TRBJ2-2; 9 positions match TRBD2. This CDR3 is 19 amino acids long. Germline V CDR1 and CDR2: SEHNR, FQNEAQ (reference sequence). J lost 0 bases, V lost 4 bases, and 12 bases had no gene match.

At least ten counts were recorded for this clone. The V call is TRBV7-9, the J call TRBJ1-1; 7 bases fit TRBD1. The CDR3 covers 15 residues. Trimming removed 3 bases from V and 1 base from J; junction bases left unmatched: 5. Germline V gives CDR1 SEHNR, CDR2 FQNEAQ (reference sequence). The CDR3, as DNA: TGTGCCAGCAGCTTGACAGGGTCCGCGAACACTGAAGCTTTCTTT. The encoded protein is CASSLTGSANTEAFF.

This chain joins TRBV6-4 and TRBJ2-3; 10 nucleotides align to TRBD2. The junction had 1 base not matched to a gene; V was cut back by 4 bases and J by 6 bases. The V gene's germline CDR1 is MRHNA and CDR2 SNTAGT. This CDR3 is built from 13 residues. CDR3 DNA: TGTGCCAGCAGTGCTAGCGGGAGCGATACGCAGTATTTT. This encodes CASSASGSDTQYF.

V and J are TRBV7-2 and TRBJ2-7, with D perhaps matching TRBD2 (5 bases). The V gene lost 1 base and the J gene lost 2 bases, with 6 bases spanning the gap. The CDR3 extends over 13 amino acids. Germline CDR1 is SGHTA and CDR2 is FQGNSA. CDR3 residues: CASSLGEPYEQYF. CDR3 sequence (DNA): TGTGCCAGCAGCTTAGGGGAGCCCTACGAGCAGTACTTC. The full variable domain, its missing parts supplied by reference TRBV7-2 and TRBJ2-7, is GAGVSQSPSNKVTEKGKDVELRCDPISGHTALYWYRQSLGQGLEFLIYFQGNSAPDKSGLPSDRFSAERTGGSVSTLTIQRTQQEDSAVYLCASSLGEPYEQYFGPGTRLTVT.

The chain couples TRBV6-5 to TRBJ1-2, with D possibly being TRBD1 (6 bases). The ends were cut back, 4 bases at V and 1 base at J, with 16 bases in the middle. The CDR3 is made up of 16 amino acids. The germline V gene encodes CDR1 MNHEY and CDR2 SVGAGI. The CDR3: CASSWGGGPGNYGYTF. The CDR3 DNA reads TGTGCCAGCAGTTGGGGCGGGGGGCCCGGTAACTATGGCTACACCTTC.

This clone appeared a few times. J is TRBJ1-5 and V is TRBV2; the D is unclear. V lost 1 base and J lost 13, with 11 bases in between. CDR1 is SNHLY, CDR2 FYNNEI, per germline. This CDR3 is 12 amino acids long. The CDR3 sequence is CASSEVGKDQHF. The CDR3 DNA reads TGTGCCAGCAGTGAAGTCGGGAAGGATCAGCATTTT.

V and J are TRBV28 and TRBJ1-2, with a possible D match to TRBD1 (5 bases). The V end was cut by 2 bases, the J end by 3 bases, with 16 bases between. Germline V gives CDR1 MDHEN, CDR2 SYDVKM. CDR3 length: 16 amino acids. CDR3 sequence: CASSLGVGGLDYGYTF. CDR3 nucleotide sequence: TGTGCCAGCAGTTTAGGGGTTGGGGGACTCGACTATGGCTACACCTTC.

This clone was seen once. The CDR3 protein is CASSLSPKTSGRWWELFF. The CDR3 nucleotides are TGTGCCAGCAGCTTATCCCCGAAGACTAGCGGGAGATGGTGGGAGCTGTTTTTT. The rearrangement links TRBV13 to TRBJ2-2; 12 positions match TRBD2. This CDR3 is built from 18 residues. Germline V gene data show CDR1 as PRHDT and CDR2 as FYEKMQ (reference sequence). Trimming took 2 bases from V and 9 from J; bases not matched to a gene: 13. The complete variable domain, with remaining parts taken from reference TRBV13 and TRBJ2-2, reads AAGVIQSPRHLIKEKRETATLKCYPIPRHDTVYWYQQGPGQDPQFLISFYEKMQSDKGSIPDRFSAQQFSDYHSELNMSSLELGDSALYFCASSLSPKTSGRWWELFFGEGSRLTVL.

The J gene is TRBJ2-2, the V gene TRBV13; 7 positions agree with TRBD1. In germline, CDR1 is PRHDT, CDR2 FYEKMQ (reference sequence). J gave up 7 bases and V 2 bases, and 7 bases lay outside the gene matches. CDR3 length: 15 amino acids. The CDR3 protein is CASSLRDRVGGELFF. The CDR3 DNA sequence: TGTGCCAGCAGCTTAAGAGACAGGGTAGGCGGGGAGCTGTTTTTT.

The gene calls are TRBV4-1 and TRBJ2-7; TRBD2 matches 10 bases. Trimming cost V 4 bases and J 0 bases; bases outside gene matches: 3. CDR1 and CDR2 (germline): MGHRA, YSYEKL. CDR3 length: 15 residues. CDR3 protein: CASSPGLAVSYEQYF. The CDR3 DNA sequence: TGCGCCAGCAGCCCCGGACTAGCGGTCTCCTACGAGCAGTACTTC.

J is TRBJ1-5 and V is TRBV11-3; D is perhaps TRBD1 (5 bases). CDR3 size: 14 residues. V was pared by 3 bases and J by 1 base, with 7 bases between. Germline values: CDR1 SGHNT, CDR2 YENEEA. The CDR3 bases are TGTGCCAGCAGCTTCCGGGGGAGCAATCAGCCCCAGCATTTT. Its translation: CASSFRGSNQPQHF.

The rearrangement uses TRBV30 and TRBJ1-5; weak D call: TRBD1 (6 bases). With 4 bases removed from V and 5 bases from J, the gap between germline ends came to 12 bases. Per the germline V gene, CDR1 is GTSNPN and CDR2 is SVGIG (reference sequence). The CDR3 consists of 13 residues. As DNA, the CDR3 is TGTGCCTGGAATGGCAGGGGCCATCAGCCCCAGCATTTT. It encodes CAWNGRGHQPQHF.

The chain combines TRBV7-3 with TRBJ1-1; D is unclear. The V end lost 8 bases, the J end lost 1 base, and 11 bases lay between the germline ends. The CDR3 spans 13 residues. CDR1 and CDR2 (germline): SGHTA, FQGTGA. CDR3 in DNA: TGTGCCAGCGGCCCGGGCTGGAACACTGAAGCTTTCTTT. Translation gives CASGPGWNTEAFF.

The chain is built from TRBV7-2 and TRBJ2-7; 7 nucleotides agree with TRBD1. Germline V gives CDR1 SGHTA, CDR2 FQGNSA. The CDR3 spans 16 residues. V lost 5 bases to trimming and J lost 3 bases; unmatched junction nucleotides: 13. CDR3 bases: TGTGCCAGCAGCAGCGCCCGACAGGGACCAAACTACGAGCAGTACTTC. Protein sequence: CASSSARQGPNYEQYF.

V and J are TRBV7-3 and TRBJ2-2, with D possibly TRBD2 on 6 matching bases. The germline V gene has CDR1 SGHTA and CDR2 FQGTGA. V shed 9 bases and J shed 1 base, with 12 bases lying between them. CDR3 length: 14 residues. CDR3 in DNA: TGTGCCAGTAGTGCTAGCGTGAACACCGGGGAGCTGTTTTTT. Translated: CASSASVNTGELFF.

CDR3 sequence: CASSEFRWPEQFF. CDR3 DNA: TGTGCCAGCAGTGAATTCAGGTGGCCTGAGCAGTTCTTC. This chain joins TRBV25-1 and TRBJ2-1; D remains unclear. The V end was cut by 1 base, the J end by 9 bases, with 10 bases between. Per germline, CDR1 MGHDK and CDR2 SYGVNS. This CDR3 contains 13 residues. Drawing the rest from reference TRBV25-1 and TRBJ2-1, the complete variable domain is EADIYQTPRYLVIGTGKKITLECSQTMGHDKMYWYQQDPGMELHLIHYSYGVNSTEKGDLSSESTVSRIRTEHFPLTLESARPSHTSQYLCASSEFRWPEQFFGPGTRLTVL.

The V call is TRBV7-6, the J call TRBJ1-1; D gene unclear. Per germline, CDR1 SGHVS and CDR2 FNYEAQ. Trimming cost V 5 bases and J 0 bases, with 16 bases left between them. The CDR3 loop spans 16 amino acids. The CDR3 reads CASSPPGPALNTEAFF. DNA of the CDR3: TGTGCCAGCAGCCCGCCCGGACCGGCTTTGAACACTGAAGCTTTCTTT.

The V and J genes are TRBV18 and TRBJ1-4; unclear D gene. Germline V gene data show CDR1 as KGHSH and CDR2 as LQKENI. V lost 4 bases to trimming and J lost 0 bases, with 12 bases between them. The CDR3 is made up of 16 amino acids. CDR3 sequence: CASSLDRRPTNEKLFF. CDR3 coding DNA: TGTGCCAGCTCACTCGATCGACGGCCAACTAATGAAAAACTGTTTTTT.

This clone was observed a few times. The chain combines TRBV6-5 with TRBJ2-2, with unresolved D. Deletions cut 6 bases from V and 7 bases from J, with 6 bases between. Germline loops: CDR1 MNHEY, CDR2 SVGAGI. The CDR3 sequence is 11 residues long. The CDR3 coding sequence is TGTGCCAGCAGGTCGGGCGGGGAGCTGTTTTTT. It yields the protein CASRSGGELFF.

V and J are TRBV5-4 and TRBJ2-7; perhaps TRBD1 as D (5 bases). V lost 0 bases, J lost 0 bases, and 7 bases lay in between. CDR1 SGHNT and CDR2 YYREEE come from the germline V gene (reference sequence). This CDR3 contains 14 residues. The CDR3 region has the DNA TGTGCCAGCAGCTTGGACAGGAGCTCCTACGAGCAGTACTTC. Its translation is CASSLDRSSYEQYF.

V usage is TRBV15 and J usage is TRBJ2-1, with 10 bases aligning to TRBD2. CDR1 and CDR2 from the germline V gene are LNHNV and YYDKDF (reference sequence). The J segment lost 8 bases and the V segment lost 2 bases, leaving 6 bases of the junction unmatched. This CDR3 is built from 15 residues. CDR3 loop: CATSRIAGGIDEQFF. The CDR3 DNA follows: TGTGCCACCAGCAGAATAGCGGGAGGAATCGATGAGCAGTTCTTC.